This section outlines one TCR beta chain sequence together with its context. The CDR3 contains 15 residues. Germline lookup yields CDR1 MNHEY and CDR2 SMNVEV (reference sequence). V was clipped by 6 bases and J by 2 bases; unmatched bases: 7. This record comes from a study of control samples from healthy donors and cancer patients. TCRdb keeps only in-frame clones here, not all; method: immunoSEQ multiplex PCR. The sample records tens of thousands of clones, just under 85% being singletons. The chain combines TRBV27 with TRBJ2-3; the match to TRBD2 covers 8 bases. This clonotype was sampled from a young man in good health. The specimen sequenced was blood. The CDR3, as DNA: TGTGCCAGCAGGTTAGCTAGCGGGCTCACAGATACGCAGTATTTT. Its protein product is CASRLASGLTDTQYF.